The next 14 T cell receptor beta chains were all read from a single sample in a study of blood T cell repertoires in COVID-19. The table came from immunoSEQ multiplex PCR; TCRdb's copy has only in-frame clones and leaves some out. Altogether approximately 110,000 clones are present, less than 75% being singletons, with the ten largest covering more than 0.8%. The source material was peripheral blood. All receptors derive from a human donor with acute or convalescent COVID-19. The donor label of this sample is uncertain.

As DNA, the CDR3 is TGTGCCAGCAGTGACTCCGGGACAGGGTCCTACGAGCAGTACTTC. Amino acids: CASSDSGTGSYEQYF. This chain joins TRBV2 and TRBJ2-7; TRBD1 matches 9 bases. V lost 3 bases to trimming and J lost 1 base; unmatched junction nucleotides: 4. Germline assignment: CDR1 SNHLY and CDR2 FYNNEI. The CDR3 sequence is 15 residues long.

The chain couples TRBV4-2 to TRBJ2-1; weak D call: TRBD2 (6 bases). Looked up from germline, CDR1 is LGHNA and CDR2 is YNFKEQ. V was clipped by 1 base and J by 6 bases, with 10 bases between them. The CDR3 covers 14 residues. Here the CDR3 reads CASSQVLAGNEQFF. CDR3 in DNA: TGTGCCAGCAGCCAAGTACTAGCTGGCAATGAGCAGTTCTTC.

The rearrangement joins TRBV6-1 to TRBJ1-2; D not resolved. CDR3 length: 13 residues. Per germline, CDR1 MNHNS and CDR2 SASEGT. Trimming stripped 1 base from V and 8 bases from J, with 11 bases between. The chain's CDR3 is CASSEEAGGGYTF. CDR3 nucleotides: TGTGCCAGCAGTGAAGAGGCCGGCGGCGGCTACACCTTC.

V gene TRBV7-8 combines with J gene TRBJ2-3; unclear D gene. This CDR3 is 12 amino acids long. Trimming shortened V by 6 bases and J by 2 bases, and 6 bases separated the two germline ends. Germline V gives CDR1 SGHVS, CDR2 FQNEAQ. The CDR3 here is CASRTVTDTQYF. CDR3 in DNA: TGTGCCAGCAGGACTGTCACAGATACGCAGTATTTT.

The chain links TRBV14 to TRBJ1-1; 7 bases match TRBD1. CDR3 size: 15 residues. The V gene end was trimmed by 5 bases and the J gene end by 0 bases; junction bases not matched to a gene: 6. Germline V gives CDR1 SGHDN, CDR2 FVKESK. The CDR3 DNA reads as TGTGCCAGCAGCGAGCCGGGACAGTTGAACACTGAAGCTTTCTTT. Translating it yields CASSEPGQLNTEAFF.

V and J are TRBV9 and TRBJ2-3; D is ambiguous. Looked up from germline, CDR1 is SGDLS and CDR2 is YYNGEE. The length of the CDR3 is 17 residues. The germline V and J ends were trimmed by 0 bases and 3 bases, with 17 bases remaining between them. Here the CDR3 reads CASSVGATLIQTDTQYF. CDR3 coding DNA: TGTGCCAGCAGCGTAGGGGCTACTCTTATCCAGACAGATACGCAGTATTTT. The complete variable domain, with remaining parts taken from reference TRBV9 and TRBJ2-3, reads DSGVTQTPKHLITATGQRVTLRCSPRSGDLSVYWYQQSLDQGLQFLIQYYNGEERAKGNILERFSAQQFPDLHSELNLSSLELGDSALYFCASSVGATLIQTDTQYFGPGTRLTVL.

The chain combines TRBV6-2 or TRBV6-3 with TRBJ2-2; 9 nucleotides match TRBD2. The length of the CDR3 is 15 residues. Germline-derived CDR1 and CDR2 are MNHEY and SVGEGT. V shed 5 bases and J 6 bases; nucleotides not matched to a gene: 7. The CDR3 sequence is CASSVVAGAPGELFF. In nucleotides, the CDR3 is TGTGCCAGCAGTGTAGTAGCGGGGGCCCCCGGGGAGCTGTTTTTT.

This sequence joins TRBV2 and TRBJ1-2, with a weak D call TRBD1 (5 bases). CDR3 length equals 13 residues. Deletions cut 4 bases from V and 2 bases from J, with 8 bases between. The germline gives CDR1 SNHLY, CDR2 FYNNEI. The chain's CDR3 is CASSADSNYGYTF. CDR3 coding DNA: TGTGCCAGCAGTGCCGACAGCAACTATGGCTACACCTTC.

The chain recombines TRBV2 with TRBJ1-1, with D hard to call. V was cut by 8 bases and J by 0 bases, with 13 bases left in between. This CDR3 is built from 14 residues. CDR1 is SNHLY and CDR2 is FYNNEI in the germline V gene. CDR3 in DNA: TGTGCCAGCTTCCTGAACAGAATGAACACTGAAGCTTTCTTT. Protein sequence: CASFLNRMNTEAFF.

CDR3 region: CASQMGRLERDEQYV. Here the CDR3 DNA reads TGTGCCAGCCAAATGGGTCGGCTAGAACGGGACGAGCAGTACGTC. The chain recombines TRBV6-5 with TRBJ2-7; no definite D call. Per the germline V gene, CDR1 is MNHEY and CDR2 is SVGAGI. V was clipped by 8 bases and J by 5 bases, with 22 bases between them. This CDR3 comprises 15 residues.

This chain uses TRBV10-2 with TRBJ2-7; D unresolved. There are 10 residues in the CDR3. The V end was cut by 7 bases, the J end by 5 bases, with 6 bases between. Germline V gene lookup returns CDR1 WSHSY and CDR2 SAAADI. The CDR3 reads CASTRNEQYV. DNA of the CDR3: TGCGCCAGCACTAGAAACGAGCAGTACGTC.

In DNA form, the CDR3 reads TGTGCCAGCAGCCATCCGGCAACTAATGAAAAACTGTTTTTT. Encoded protein: CASSHPATNEKLFF. The chain uses TRBV14 and TRBJ1-4, with D hard to call. Germline V gives CDR1 SGHDN, CDR2 FVKESK. This CDR3 is built from 14 residues. Trimming left V 3 bases short and J 0 bases short, with 5 bases between. Supplemented by reference TRBV14 and TRBJ1-4, the full variable domain reads EAGVTQFPSHSVIEKGQTVTLRCDPISGHDNLYWYRRVMGKEIKFLLHFVKESKQDESGMPNNRFLAERTGGTYSTLKVQPAELEDSGVYFCASSHPATNEKLFFGSGTQLSVL.

This clone was counted only a few times. This rearrangement joins TRBV30 to TRBJ1-2; the D gene is possibly TRBD1 (6 bases). The germline V gene encodes CDR1 GTSNPN and CDR2 SVGIG (reference sequence). The CDR3 consists of 14 residues. Trimming took 2 bases from V and 2 from J, leaving 12 bases between them. CDR3 sequence (DNA): TGTGCCTGGAGTAAACACACAGGGAACTATGGCTACACCTTC. Translating it yields CAWSKHTGNYGYTF.

V usage is TRBV11-3 and J usage is TRBJ2-7; TRBD1 matches 8 bases. The length of the CDR3 is 15 residues. Germline V lookup: CDR1 SGHNT, CDR2 YENEEA. The trim removed 3 bases at V and 2 bases at J, leaving 6 bases unmatched. This CDR3 is CASSFRTGSTYEQYF. CDR3 DNA: TGTGCCAGCAGCTTCCGGACAGGGTCGACCTACGAGCAGTACTTC. Variable domain in full (rest from reference TRBV11-3 and TRBJ2-7): EAGVVQSPRYKIIEKKQPVAFWCNPISGHNTLYWYLQNLGQGPELLIRYENEEAVDDSQLPKDRFSAERLKGVDSTLKIQPAELGDSAVYLCASSFRTGSTYEQYFGPGTRLTVT.